This T cell receptor (beta chain) was identified in a study of cytomegalovirus exposure and HLA in healthy donors. Study background: T cells numbering approximately 170 million yielded some 120 million unique TCR beta sequences in an earlier analysis. Findings of the study overall: As a later analysis showed, a missense DCLRE1C variant was linked to trimming of TCR beta V- and J-genes. Highly shared sequence variants in one cluster were likely a sequencing artifact.

Regarding this clone: Its antigen is unidentified. This CDR3 is also generated by other DNA sequences in the sample.

PCR employed 60 Vbeta and 13 Jbeta primers. TCRdb's copy holds only in-frame clones and misses some; the assay was immunoSEQ multiplex PCR. The table includes 75,000 to 100,000 clones, roughly 76% detected once. Trimming removed 0 bases from V and 2 bases from J, with 7 bases in between. Germline CDR1 is MNHEY and CDR2 is SVGAGI. The CDR3 runs 14 residues. The J gene is TRBJ1-2, the V gene TRBV6-5, with D possibly matching TRBD1 (5 bases). The clonotype originates from a woman aged 60-70 years in good health and CMV-seropositive. Sample: PBMCs. In DNA, the CDR3 is TGTGCCAGCAGTTACTCGGGGGGAAACTATGGCTACACCTTC. It translates to CASSYSGGNYGYTF.